Presented here are 32 T cell receptor beta chains from one specimen sequenced in a study of CXCR3-negative and CXCR3-positive naive CD8 T cells (dated by TCRdb to between 2018 and 2020). Sequencer: NextSeq 550. The Human TCR Profiling Kit (MiLaboratory) was used to prepare UMI-labeled 5' RACE TRB cDNA libraries. The reads went through TCRdb reprocessing, and each CDR3 protein sequence gets one entry with no DNA. This sample's table contains about 53,000 distinct CDR3 sequences. The leading ten clones occupy about 0.42% of the sample. The specimen sequenced was naive CXCR3- CD8+ T cells from blood. In the paper's terms, the cell subset or site label means: CD45RO-CCR7+CD27+CD95- naive CD8+ T cells lacking CXCR3 (TNR3-). These receptor sequences come from a human donor in good health. Some clones in this sample may be carry-over from other donors' samples.

This rearrangement joins TRBV18 to TRBJ2-7. Germline CDR1 and CDR2: KGHSH and LQKENI. CDR3 length equals 16 residues. CDR3 protein: CASSPPVTQLTYEQYF.

The chain combines TRBV6-6 with TRBJ2-7; TCRdb returns TRBD1, unconfirmable since there is no DNA. The CDR3 extends over 16 amino acids. From germline, CDR1 is MNHNY and CDR2 SVGAGI (reference sequence). The CDR3 here is CASSPQGGGLTYEQYF.

The rearrangement uses TRBV12-3 or TRBV12-4 and TRBJ2-7; TCRdb proposes TRBD1, but this gene call is untestable without DNA. This CDR3 is built from 13 residues. The CDR3 reads CATSAGDTYEQYF.

The gene calls are TRBV2 and TRBJ1-1. The germline V gene has CDR1 SNHLY and CDR2 FYNNEI. The CDR3 spans 12 residues. The CDR3 loop reads CASTGSEREAFF. The full variable domain, completed using reference TRBV2 and TRBJ1-1, is EPEVTQTPSHQVTQMGQEVILRCVPISNHLYFYWYRQILGQKVEFLVSFYNNEISEKSEIFDDQFSVERPDGSNFTLKIRSTKLEDSAMYFCASTGSEREAFFGQGTRLTVV.

V and J are TRBV29-1 and TRBJ2-7; the TRBD1 assignment by TCRdb is unverifiable without DNA. CDR1 SQVTM and CDR2 ANQGSEA come from the germline V gene. This CDR3 is built from 14 residues. The CDR3 region is CSVAGTGAGYEQYF.

The V gene is TRBV28, the J gene TRBJ2-7; checking the TCRdb D call of TRBD1 is not possible without DNA. CDR3 length: 14 amino acids. Per germline, CDR1 MDHEN and CDR2 SYDVKM. The CDR3 sequence is CASKGTANSYEQYF.

The chain joins TRBV7-2 to TRBJ2-7; the D gene TCRdb calls, TRBD1, cannot be checked with no DNA. Germline V gives CDR1 SGHTA, CDR2 FQGNSA. This CDR3 contains 16 residues. CDR3 sequence reads: CASSLGGGTATYEQYF.

CDR3 in amino acids: CASSTQGSTPYYEQYF. This chain connects TRBV7-6 to TRBJ2-7; TCRdb's D call, TRBD1, is unchecked because there is no DNA. The germline gives CDR1 SGHVS, CDR2 FNYEAQ. CDR3 length: 16 residues.

The chain combines TRBV20-1 with TRBJ2-1; TCRdb outputs TRBD2, but without DNA this stays unchecked. Germline-derived CDR1 and CDR2 are DFQATT and SNEGSKA (reference sequence). The CDR3 consists of 15 residues. The CDR3 here is CSARDVAGGWNEQFF.

CDR3 region: CASSIWKDSEQFF. The chain joins TRBV19 to TRBJ2-1; TCRdb indicates TRBD1, and absent DNA this call remains unverified. The CDR3 is made up of 13 amino acids. Germline V CDR1 and CDR2: LNHDA, SQIVND (reference sequence).

This chain joins TRBV6-2 or TRBV6-3 and TRBJ2-1. CDR1 is MNHEY and CDR2 is SVGEGT in the germline V gene. The CDR3 is 14 residues long. CDR3 sequence: CASSYPDWDNEQFF.

The CDR3 sequence: CASSYAGLDSPLHF. This chain uses TRBV6-5 with TRBJ1-6. Germline V gives CDR1 MNHEY, CDR2 SVGAGI. The CDR3 totals 14 residues.

The rearrangement links TRBV20-1 to TRBJ2-2; the TCRdb D gene call, TRBD1, has no DNA to confirm it. Germline loops: CDR1 DFQATT, CDR2 SNEGSKA (reference sequence). The CDR3 consists of 13 residues. The CDR3 protein is CSARDTKTGELFF.

The chain recombines TRBV6-2 or TRBV6-3 with TRBJ2-7. CDR1 is MNHEY and CDR2 is SVGEGT in the germline V gene. The CDR3 covers 15 residues. The CDR3 sequence: CASSYDPGRTYEQYF.

The genes are TRBV28 and TRBJ2-3; absent DNA, TCRdb's TRBD1 call cannot be checked. From germline, CDR1 is MDHEN and CDR2 SYDVKM. The CDR3 consists of 15 residues. CDR3 protein: CASSLSPPPGDTQYF.

The CDR3 here is CSVPGRRNTEAFF. The V gene is TRBV29-1, the J gene TRBJ1-1; TCRdb picks TRBD1, but there is no DNA to check that call. The germline CDR1 and CDR2 sequences are SQVTM and ANQGSEA. This CDR3 spans 13 amino acids. Supplemented by reference TRBV29-1 and TRBJ1-1, the full variable domain reads SAVISQKPSRDICQRGTSLTIQCQVDSQVTMMFWYRQQPGQSLTLIATANQGSEATYESGFVIDKFPISRPNLTFSTLTVSNMSPEDSSIYLCSVPGRRNTEAFFGQGTRLTVV.

V is TRBV5-1 and J is TRBJ2-3; absent DNA, TCRdb's TRBD2 call cannot be checked. Germline CDR1 is SGHRS and CDR2 is YFSETQ. This CDR3 region has 17 residues. The CDR3 here is CASSPSPLRRGADTQYF.

The CDR3 loop reads CASSSRGLETQYF. J is TRBJ2-5 and V is TRBV7-2. In germline, CDR1 is SGHTA, CDR2 FQGNSA. The CDR3 is made up of 13 amino acids.

The chain has TRBV6-6 and TRBJ2-1; as DNA is missing, the TRBD2 call by TCRdb cannot be tested. The CDR3 consists of 16 residues. Germline CDR1 MNHNY, CDR2 SVGAGI (reference sequence). The CDR3 region is CASSLQVAGGDNEQFF.

The chain combines TRBV7-8 with TRBJ2-5; without DNA, the TCRdb call of TRBD1 cannot be checked. This CDR3 spans 15 amino acids. CDR1 SGHVS and CDR2 FQNEAQ come from the germline V gene. CDR3 amino acids: CASSLSATGQETQYF.

The V and J genes are TRBV23-1 and TRBJ2-7. TRBV23-1 counts as an open reading frame of uncertain function. This CDR3 region has 14 residues. CDR3 sequence: CASSHRTGPYEQYF.

The V and J genes are TRBV5-5 and TRBJ2-2; the D gene TCRdb calls, TRBD2, cannot be checked with no DNA. Germline V lookup: CDR1 SGHKS, CDR2 YYEKEE (reference sequence). The CDR3 has 19 residues. This CDR3 reads CASSPYQRLAATNTGELFF.

The CDR3 sequence is CATRWGPPSGEQFF. The rearrangement links TRBV19 to TRBJ2-1; TCRdb selects TRBD1, and the lack of DNA leaves this call unchecked. The germline gives CDR1 LNHDA, CDR2 SQIVND (reference sequence). CDR3 length: 14 amino acids.

The chain couples TRBV7-7 to TRBJ2-5. This CDR3 spans 13 amino acids. CDR1 is SSHAT, CDR2 FNYEAQ, per germline (reference sequence). CDR3 residues: CASSLRFQETQYF.

V is TRBV9 and J is TRBJ2-7; the TCRdb call, TRBD2, lacks DNA for checking. This CDR3 has 15 amino acids. Germline lookup yields CDR1 SGDLS and CDR2 YYNGEE. The CDR3 protein is CASSVRGLAGVEQYF.

The CDR3 protein is CASSASGQNNEQFF. This chain joins TRBV7-9 and TRBJ2-1; the D call from TCRdb, TRBD1, cannot be confirmed without DNA. The CDR3 extends over 14 amino acids. Germline CDR1 SEHNR, CDR2 FQNEAQ (reference sequence).

The chain uses TRBV29-1 and TRBJ1-2; no DNA is available, so the TRBD1 call from TCRdb remains unchecked. The CDR3 totals 14 residues. Germline V gene sequence: CDR1 SQVTM, CDR2 ANQGSEA. This CDR3 is CSVEDRGAAYGYTF. Complete variable domain (other parts from reference TRBV29-1 and TRBJ1-2): SAVISQKPSRDICQRGTSLTIQCQVDSQVTMMFWYRQQPGQSLTLIATANQGSEATYESGFVIDKFPISRPNLTFSTLTVSNMSPEDSSIYLCSVEDRGAAYGYTFGSGTRLTVV.

This chain connects TRBV20-1 to TRBJ2-7; as DNA is missing, the TRBD1 call by TCRdb cannot be tested. CDR3 length equals 16 residues. Germline V gene sequence: CDR1 DFQATT, CDR2 SNEGSKA (reference sequence). CDR3 loop: CSAPAPFPAGSYEQYF.

The V call is TRBV6-5, the J call TRBJ1-2; TCRdb's D gene call, TRBD1, goes unchecked for lack of DNA. This CDR3 is built from 15 residues. Germline V gene data show CDR1 as MNHEY and CDR2 as SVGAGI. CDR3 sequence reads: CASSNGAYRVGGYTF.

The CDR3 here is CSVVSRGAGKNIQYF. V and J are TRBV29-1 and TRBJ2-4; checking the TCRdb D call of TRBD1 is not possible without DNA. The germline CDR1 and CDR2 sequences are SQVTM and ANQGSEA. The CDR3 is made up of 15 amino acids. Combining the CDR3 with reference TRBV29-1 and TRBJ2-4 gives the whole variable domain SAVISQKPSRDICQRGTSLTIQCQVDSQVTMMFWYRQQPGQSLTLIATANQGSEATYESGFVIDKFPISRPNLTFSTLTVSNMSPEDSSIYLCSVVSRGAGKNIQYFGAGTRLSVL.

The chain has TRBV3-1 and TRBJ2-7; TCRdb's D call of TRBD1 is untestable without DNA. The CDR3 is 13 residues long. Germline V gene sequence: CDR1 LGHDT, CDR2 YNNKEL (reference sequence). The CDR3 is CASSLQGEYEQYF.

By frequency, this clonotype registers medium-sized. This sequence joins TRBV29-1 and TRBJ1-1; without DNA, the TCRdb call of TRBD1 cannot be checked. The germline V gene encodes CDR1 SQVTM and CDR2 ANQGSEA. The CDR3 totals 19 residues. The CDR3 reads CSVEDDWGATDLMNTEAFF.